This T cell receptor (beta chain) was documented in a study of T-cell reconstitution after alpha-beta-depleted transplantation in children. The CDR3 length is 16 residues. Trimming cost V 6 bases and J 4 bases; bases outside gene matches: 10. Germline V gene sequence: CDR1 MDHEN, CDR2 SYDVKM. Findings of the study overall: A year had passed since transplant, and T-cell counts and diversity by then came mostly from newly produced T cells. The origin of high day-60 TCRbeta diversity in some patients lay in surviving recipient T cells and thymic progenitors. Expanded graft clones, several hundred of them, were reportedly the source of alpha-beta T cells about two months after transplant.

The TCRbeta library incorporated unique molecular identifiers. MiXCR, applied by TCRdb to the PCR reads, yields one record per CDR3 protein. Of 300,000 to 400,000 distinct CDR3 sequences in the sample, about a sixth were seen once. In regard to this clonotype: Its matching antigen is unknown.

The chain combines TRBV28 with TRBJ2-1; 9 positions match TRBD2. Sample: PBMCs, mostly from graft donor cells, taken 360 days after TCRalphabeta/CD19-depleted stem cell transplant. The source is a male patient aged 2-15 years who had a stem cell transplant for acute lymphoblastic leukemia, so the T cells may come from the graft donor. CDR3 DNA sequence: TGTGCCAGCAGGTCCTCCGGGACTAGCTCTTACAATGAGCAGTTCTTC. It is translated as CASRSSGTSSYNEQFF. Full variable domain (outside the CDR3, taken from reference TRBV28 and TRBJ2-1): DVKVTQSSRYLVKRTGEKVFLECVQDMDHENMFWYRQDPGLGLRLIYFSYDVKMKEKGDIPEGYSVSREKKERFSLILESASTNQTSMYLCASRSSGTSSYNEQFFGPGTRLTVL.